This T cell receptor (beta chain) was identified in a study of shared clonotypes between healthy human individuals. Whole-study context: The plates for each donor numbered three CD4 naive, three CD4 memory, two CD8 naive and one CD8 memory. Findings and caveats of the study: Generation probabilities were higher for clonotypes shared across all four sorted-subset donors than for unshared ones.

Concerning this clone: Its cognate antigen is unknown.

Some clones are missing from TCRdb's copy, which holds only in-frame ones; the method was immunoSEQ multiplex PCR. The table records 1.4 million or so clones, 98% of them present only once. V lost 6 bases and J 0 bases, leaving 14 bases between the germline ends. The V gene's germline CDR1 is SGHRS and CDR2 YFSETQ. The CDR3 is 15 residues long. The chain is built from TRBV5-1 and TRBJ2-3; possible D gene TRBD2, 5 bases. Sequencing was performed on naive CD4+ T cells sorted from blood. Subset: CD45RA+ positively selected. This clonotype was sampled from a young man in good health. CDR3 coding DNA: TGCGCCAGCAAAGGACTGGGCTCTAGCACAGATACGCAGTATTTT. Its translation: CASKGLGSSTDTQYF.